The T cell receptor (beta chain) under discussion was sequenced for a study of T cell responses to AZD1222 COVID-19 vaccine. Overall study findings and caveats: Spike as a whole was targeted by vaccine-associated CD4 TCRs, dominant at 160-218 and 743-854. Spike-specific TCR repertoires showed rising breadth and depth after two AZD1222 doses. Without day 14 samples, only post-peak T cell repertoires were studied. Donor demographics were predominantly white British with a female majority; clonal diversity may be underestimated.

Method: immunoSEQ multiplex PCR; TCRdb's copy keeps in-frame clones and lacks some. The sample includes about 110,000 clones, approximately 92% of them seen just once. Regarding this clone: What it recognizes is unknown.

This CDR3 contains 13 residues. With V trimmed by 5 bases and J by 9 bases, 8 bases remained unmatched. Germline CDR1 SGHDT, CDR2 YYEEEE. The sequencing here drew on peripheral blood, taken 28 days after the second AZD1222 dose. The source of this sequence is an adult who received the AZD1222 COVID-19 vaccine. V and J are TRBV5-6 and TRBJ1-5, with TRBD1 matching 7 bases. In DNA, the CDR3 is TGTGCCAGCAGTTCACAGGGGAACGGGCCCCAGCATTTT. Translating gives CASSSQGNGPQHF. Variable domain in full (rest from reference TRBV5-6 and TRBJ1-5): DAGVTQSPTHLIKTRGQQVTLRCSPKSGHDTVSWYQQALGQGPQFIFQYYEEEERQRGNFPDRFSGHQFPNYSSELNVNALLLGDSALYLCASSSQGNGPQHFGDGTRLSIL.